What follows are 28 T cell receptor beta chains derived from one specimen sequenced in a study of regulatory dendritic cells for organ transplantation. The assay was immunoSEQ multiplex PCR, and TCRdb's table has in-frame clones only and misses some. The repertoire holds about 20,000 clones, with 60% to 80% as singletons. Source material: memory CD4+ T cells from blood. Sample subset: CD45RO+ memory T cells. These receptors all come from a human donor in good health.

The CDR3 region is CASSTTGGGRGGLDTGELFF. CDR3 bases: TGTGCCAGCAGTACGACCGGGGGGGGGAGGGGGGGCCTAGACACCGGGGAGCTGTTTTTT. V is TRBV9 and J is TRBJ2-2; 8 bases agree with TRBD2. The CDR3 is 20 residues long. Germline trimming cut 5 bases from V and 3 bases from J; bases unmatched to any gene: 21. The germline CDR1 and CDR2 sequences are SGDLS and YYNGEE.

The chain links TRBV7-8 to TRBJ1-2; TRBD1 is a possible D gene (6 bases). Per germline, CDR1 SGHVS and CDR2 FQNEAQ. V was pared by 5 bases and J by 8 bases, with 12 bases between. The CDR3 extends over 12 amino acids. CDR3 amino acids: CASSPGQTGYTF. CDR3 bases: TGTGCCAGCAGCCCTGGACAGACAGGCTACACCTTC. Based on the CDR3 plus reference TRBV7-8 and TRBJ1-2, the full variable domain is GAGVSQSPRYKVAKRGQDVALRCDPISGHVSLFWYQQALGQGPEFLTYFQNEAQLDKSGLPSDRFFAERPEGSVSTLKIQRTQQEDSAVYLCASSPGQTGYTFGSGTRLTVV.

This chain uses TRBV5-1 with TRBJ2-1; the D gene is possibly TRBD2 (6 bases). There are 13 residues in the CDR3. V was pared by 7 bases and J by 5 bases, with 13 bases between. Germline CDR1 SGHRS, CDR2 YFSETQ. The CDR3 DNA reads TGCGCCAGCCGGGCGGGGATCGACAATGAGCAGTTCTTC. Amino acids: CASRAGIDNEQFF.

The chain uses TRBV6-1 and TRBJ1-3; possibly TRBD1 for D (5 bases). Per the germline V gene, CDR1 is MNHNS and CDR2 is SASEGT. The CDR3 contains 15 residues. V gave up 3 bases and J gave up 1 base, with 10 bases separating them. DNA for the CDR3: TGTGCCAGCAGTGATACAGGAAAATCTGGAAACACCATATATTTT. Its translation is CASSDTGKSGNTIYF.

The rearrangement joins TRBV7-2 to TRBJ2-3; 11 bases are shared with TRBD2. V lost 6 bases, J lost 0 bases, and 8 bases stayed unmatched. Germline loops: CDR1 SGHTA, CDR2 FQGNSA. CDR3 length: 17 amino acids. CDR3 DNA sequence: TGTGCCAGCAGTTCCTCTAGCGGGGGGAGAAGCACAGATACGCAGTATTTT. Its translation: CASSSSSGGRSTDTQYF.

The rearrangement joins TRBV19 to TRBJ2-5; 9 bases agree with TRBD1. V gave up 7 bases and J gave up 5 bases; unmatched junction bases: 20. CDR1 and CDR2 from the germline V gene are LNHDA and SQIVND (reference sequence). The CDR3 sequence is 18 residues long. CDR3 nucleotide sequence: TGTGCCAGTACCCGAAGGCCGGCGACAGGGGGTGAGCGGGAGACCCAGTACTTC. Translated, it gives CASTRRPATGGERETQYF.

The table lists this clone with a few counts. V and J are TRBV5-1 and TRBJ1-1; D unresolved. Trimming pared 0 bases from V and 2 bases from J, leaving 11 bases between. Germline lookup yields CDR1 SGHRS and CDR2 YFSETQ. The CDR3 spans 15 residues. CDR3 sequence reads: CASSLAGGVNTEAFF. In nucleotides, the CDR3 is TGCGCCAGCAGCTTGGCCGGCGGAGTTAACACTGAAGCTTTCTTT.

The chain is built from TRBV4-1 and TRBJ1-1, with a tentative D call TRBD1 (5 bases). Trimming removed 4 bases from V and 1 base from J, with 19 bases in between. CDR1 and CDR2 (germline): MGHRA, YSYEKL. The CDR3 is 17 residues long. The CDR3 bases are TGCGCCAGCAGCCTCCTATGGGACGGGGGAACGAACACTGAAGCTTTCTTT. Translation: CASSLLWDGGTNTEAFF.

The rearrangement joins TRBV11-3 to TRBJ1-2; the D is unclear. Germline V gene lookup returns CDR1 SGHNT and CDR2 YENEEA. Trimming shortened V by 1 base and J by 4 bases, and 13 bases separated the two germline ends. The CDR3 runs to 15 residues. The CDR3 DNA reads as TGTGCCAGCAGCTTAGTGTCCAGTTTGGCCTATGGCTACACCTTC. Translating it yields CASSLVSSLAYGYTF.

The rearrangement joins TRBV6-5 to TRBJ2-1; possible D gene TRBD1, 5 bases. CDR3 size: 15 residues. From germline, CDR1 is MNHEY and CDR2 SVGAGI. The V end lost 4 bases, the J end lost 4 bases, and 14 bases lay between the germline ends. The CDR3 region has the DNA TGTGCCAGCAGTTTCGCAGGGAAGGGATACAATGAGCAGTTCTTC. It specifies CASSFAGKGYNEQFF.

J is TRBJ2-5 and V is TRBV9; possible D gene TRBD2, 7 bases. Looked up from germline, CDR1 is SGDLS and CDR2 is YYNGEE. The CDR3 runs to 16 residues. With 1 base removed from V and 2 bases from J, the gap between germline ends came to 15 bases. CDR3 loop: CASSVSAGANQETQYF. DNA of the CDR3: TGTGCCAGCAGCGTATCGGCGGGGGCTAATCAAGAGACCCAGTACTTC.

J is TRBJ2-3 and V is TRBV7-2, with TRBD2 identical over 9 bases. V shed 4 bases and J 0 bases; nucleotides not matched to a gene: 8. This CDR3 contains 17 residues. Germline assignment: CDR1 SGHTA and CDR2 FQGNSA. For the CDR3, the DNA is TGTGCCAGCAGCTCAAGGGCTAGCGGGGCGAGCACAGATACGCAGTATTTT. Amino acids: CASSSRASGASTDTQYF.

The V and J genes are TRBV5-1 and TRBJ1-1; a possible D gene is TRBD1 (5 bases). The CDR3 length is 14 residues. CDR1 is SGHRS, CDR2 YFSETQ, per germline. Deletions cut 5 bases from V and 9 bases from J, with 20 bases between. CDR3 residues: CASSNDGGGVKAFF. For the CDR3, the DNA is TGCGCCAGCAGTAATGACGGGGGGGGAGTGAAAGCTTTCTTT.

The chain combines TRBV19 with TRBJ2-2; 14 nucleotides line up with TRBD2. The germline V gene encodes CDR1 LNHDA and CDR2 SQIVND (reference sequence). The V gene end was trimmed by 5 bases and the J gene end by 6 bases; junction bases not matched to a gene: 5. The CDR3 is 16 residues long. CDR3 residues: CASSSTSGGAPGELFF. DNA of the CDR3: TGTGCCAGTAGTTCGACTAGCGGGGGGGCCCCCGGGGAGCTGTTTTTT.

This sequence joins TRBV5-1 and TRBJ2-1, with D perhaps TRBD2 (5 bases). The CDR3 loop spans 16 amino acids. Trimming stripped 6 bases from V and 5 bases from J, with 21 bases between. Germline lookup yields CDR1 SGHRS and CDR2 YFSETQ. CDR3 coding DNA: TGCGCCAGCACCCCGTCCTCCGGGGTATGGAACAATGAGCAGTTCTTC. This encodes CASTPSSGVWNNEQFF.

The chain is built from TRBV2 and TRBJ2-3, with a tentative D call TRBD2 (5 bases). CDR1 and CDR2 (germline): SNHLY, FYNNEI. This CDR3 contains 15 residues. The ends were cut back, 7 bases at V and 2 bases at J, with 16 bases in the middle. The chain's CDR3 is CASTKETTITDTQYF. The CDR3 DNA is TGTGCCAGCACCAAAGAGACTACCATCACAGATACGCAGTATTTT.

V gene TRBV21-1 combines with J gene TRBJ2-5; TRBD1 is the table's D call, not checked against the DNA. TRBV21-1 is deemed a pseudogene. The length of the CDR3 is 19 residues. CDR3 in amino acids: CASSIKNFKTGTGQETQYF. DNA of the CDR3: TGTGCCAGCAGCATAAAAAACTTTAAGACCGGGACAGGACAAGAGACCCAGTACTTC.

The CDR3 protein is CASSQDDYPGTQYF. CDR3 in DNA: TGCGCCAGCAGCCAAGATGATTACCCGGGGACCCAGTACTTC. V usage is TRBV4-1 and J usage is TRBJ2-5; D is unclear. V lost 0 bases and J 7 bases, leaving 12 bases between the germline ends. Germline CDR1 reads MGHRA; CDR2 reads YSYEKL. The CDR3 loop spans 14 amino acids.

The CDR3 region has the DNA TGTGCCAGCAGTTTACGTCGCGACGCGGGGAACGGGGAGCTGTTTTTT. Translation gives CASSLRRDAGNGELFF. V and J are TRBV27 and TRBJ2-2, with D tentatively TRBD2 (6 bases). CDR1 and CDR2 from the germline V gene are MNHEY and SMNVEV (reference sequence). The V end lost 2 bases, the J end lost 7 bases, and 17 bases lay between the germline ends. The CDR3 has 16 residues.

This sequence joins TRBV5-4 and TRBJ2-7, with a tentative D call TRBD2 (6 bases). Germline CDR1 is SGHNT and CDR2 is YYREEE (reference sequence). CDR3 size: 14 residues. V lost 1 base to trimming and J lost 3 bases, with 11 bases between them. The CDR3 loop is CASSLRPAGYEQYF. The CDR3 DNA is TGTGCCAGCAGCTTGAGGCCAGCGGGCTACGAGCAGTACTTC.

This clone appeared a few times. The CDR3 sequence: CASSPNREVGTEAFF. In DNA form, the CDR3 reads TGTGCCAGCAGTCCGAACAGGGAAGTGGGCACTGAAGCTTTCTTT. The chain uses TRBV5-4 and TRBJ1-1, with a weak D call TRBD1 (6 bases). The V and J ends lost 5 bases and 4 bases respectively, with 18 bases between them. The CDR3 runs to 15 residues. Germline lookup yields CDR1 SGHNT and CDR2 YYREEE (reference sequence).

The chain has TRBV19 and TRBJ1-4, with D perhaps TRBD1 (5 bases). This CDR3 comprises 16 residues. The germline V gene has CDR1 LNHDA and CDR2 SQIVND (reference sequence). Between the trimmed V and J ends, which lost 5 bases and 0 bases, there was a span of 13 bases. This CDR3 reads CASSLSGAATNEKLFF. The CDR3 DNA reads TGTGCCAGTAGTCTAAGTGGGGCGGCAACTAATGAAAAACTGTTTTTT.

This chain uses TRBV6-1 with TRBJ1-2, with TRBD1 identical over 11 bases. Trimming at V came to 8 bases and at J to 2 bases, leaving 7 bases not matched to a gene. Germline loops: CDR1 MNHNS, CDR2 SASEGT. CDR3 length: 15 residues. The CDR3 spells CASYPGTGGNYGYTF. As DNA, the CDR3 is TGTGCCAGCTACCCTGGGACAGGGGGAAACTATGGCTACACCTTC.

This chain connects TRBV7-9 to TRBJ2-6, with D tentatively TRBD1 (5 bases). V was cut by 3 bases and J by 0 bases, with 6 bases left in between. This CDR3 is 15 amino acids long. Germline V gives CDR1 SEHNR, CDR2 FQNEAQ (reference sequence). The CDR3 loop reads CASSFRGSGANVLTF. Here the CDR3 DNA reads TGTGCCAGCAGCTTTAGGGGCTCTGGGGCCAACGTCCTGACTTTC.

The chain combines TRBV4-3 with TRBJ1-2; D gene ambiguous. V lost 0 bases to trimming and J lost 10 bases, with 18 bases between them. The CDR3 contains 15 residues. Germline V gene lookup returns CDR1 LGHNA and CDR2 YSLEER. This CDR3 reads CASSQDRADYGVYTF. Written as DNA, the CDR3 is TGCGCCAGCAGCCAAGATCGGGCCGACTACGGGGTCTACACCTTC.

The chain is built from TRBV15 and TRBJ2-1, with 11 bases identical to TRBD1. The ends lost 1 base at V and 6 bases at J; junction bases unmatched: 5. The CDR3 runs 16 residues. CDR1 and CDR2 (germline): LNHNV, YYDKDF (reference sequence). CDR3 sequence (DNA): TGTGCCACCAGCAGAGGTCTCGGGACAGGGGGCAATGAGCAGTTCTTC. This encodes CATSRGLGTGGNEQFF.

V gene TRBV5-5 combines with J gene TRBJ1-1; D uncertain. Germline assignment: CDR1 SGHKS and CDR2 YYEKEE (reference sequence). V lost 0 bases and J lost 0, with 9 bases in between. This CDR3 is built from 15 residues. The CDR3 DNA is TGTGCCAGCAGCTTGGCCGCAGTGCTGAACACTGAAGCTTTCTTT. The encoded protein is CASSLAAVLNTEAFF. The full variable domain, with the rest looked up from reference TRBV5-5 and TRBJ1-1, is DAGVTQSPTHLIKTRGQQVTLRCSPISGHKSVSWYQQVLGQGPQFIFQYYEKEERGRGNFPDRFSARQFPNYSSELNVNALLLGDSALYLCASSLAAVLNTEAFFGQGTRLTVV.

The chain joins TRBV2 to TRBJ2-5; 8 bases are shared with TRBD2. The CDR3 length is 15 residues. The germline CDR1 and CDR2 sequences are SNHLY and FYNNEI. V lost 9 bases to trimming and J lost 1 base; unmatched junction nucleotides: 10. CDR3 protein: CASTEGRGVQETQYF. The CDR3 DNA reads TGTGCCAGTACCGAGGGGCGGGGGGTCCAAGAGACCCAGTACTTC.